The 24 T cell receptor beta chains below all came from one sample that was sequenced in a study of shared clonotypes between healthy human individuals. TCRdb's copy holds only in-frame clones and misses some; the assay was immunoSEQ multiplex PCR. The table has about 1,800,000 clones, 85% to 95% seen once. CD45RO negativity and positive selection for CCR7 defined naive CD8 cells, a population that excluded terminally differentiated effector memory CD45RA+ cells. Sequencing was performed on naive CD8+ T cells sorted from blood. The receptors originated from a man between 18 and 35 years old in good health.

This chain joins TRBV7-9 and TRBJ2-1; a possible D gene is TRBD2 (5 bases). CDR1 is SEHNR, CDR2 FQNEAQ, per germline (reference sequence). Trimming removed 5 bases from V and 8 bases from J, with 19 bases in between. The CDR3 runs 15 residues. In nucleotides, the CDR3 is TGTGCCAGCAGCCCCGCCGCGGCGGGCTTGGATGAGCAGTTCTTC. This gives the protein CASSPAAAGLDEQFF.

The chain joins TRBV6-5 to TRBJ2-5, with 11 positions matching TRBD2. CDR1 and CDR2 from the germline V gene are MNHEY and SVGAGI. This CDR3 is 14 amino acids long. The V and J ends lost 8 bases and 5 bases, in that order; junction bases with no gene match: 7. CDR3 sequence (DNA): TGTGCCAGCGCGGTAGCGGGAGGGCGCGAGACCCAGTACTTC. Translation: CASAVAGGRETQYF.

This clone was counted once. The chain combines TRBV10-3 with TRBJ2-7; D is possibly TRBD1 (5 bases). Trimming shortened V by 3 bases and J by 5 bases, and 8 bases separated the two germline ends. The CDR3 spans 12 residues. Germline CDR1 ENHRY, CDR2 SYGVKD. The CDR3 protein is CAISDDRNEQYF. The CDR3 nucleotides are TGTGCCATCAGTGATGACAGAAACGAGCAGTACTTC.

The gene calls are TRBV9 and TRBJ2-1, with D possibly TRBD2 on 5 matching bases. CDR1 is SGDLS, CDR2 YYNGEE, per germline. CDR3 length: 15 amino acids. V dropped 3 bases and J dropped 5 bases, with 15 bases sitting between them. The CDR3 coding sequence is TGTGCCAGCAGCGCCTGGACTGAAGCCGACAATGAGCAGTTCTTC. Protein: CASSAWTEADNEQFF.

The sample holds one count of this clone. The CDR3 sequence: CASSAGSRDTQYF. The CDR3 DNA reads as TGTGCCAGCAGCGCCGGGTCAAGAGATACGCAGTATTTT. The chain employs TRBV9 and TRBJ2-3; D call uncertain. Germline V CDR1 and CDR2: SGDLS, YYNGEE. There are 13 residues in the CDR3. Trimming cost V 3 bases and J 5 bases, with 10 bases left between them.

The CDR3 reads CASSLTGQGAGDTQYF. The DNA of the CDR3 is TGTGCCAGCAGTTTGACGGGACAGGGGGCTGGGGATACGCAGTATTTT. V usage is TRBV28 and J usage is TRBJ2-3, with 12 positions matching TRBD1. V gave up 3 bases and J gave up 6 bases; unmatched junction bases: 7. Germline V CDR1 and CDR2: MDHEN, SYDVKM. The CDR3 is made up of 16 amino acids.

The V gene is TRBV5-1, the J gene TRBJ1-1, with a possible D match to TRBD1 (6 bases). Trimming took 3 bases from V and 0 from J, leaving 21 bases between them. CDR1 SGHRS and CDR2 YFSETQ come from the germline V gene. This CDR3 region has 18 residues. Here the CDR3 reads CASSSTPQGSFMNTEAFF. CDR3 sequence (DNA): TGCGCCAGCAGCTCGACCCCACAGGGTTCTTTTATGAACACTGAAGCTTTCTTT.

The rearrangement uses TRBV6-5 and TRBJ1-6, with D hard to call. The CDR3 sequence is 15 residues long. The ends were cut back, 0 bases at V and 0 bases at J, with 3 bases in the middle. Germline values: CDR1 MNHEY, CDR2 SVGAGI. This CDR3 is CASSYSDSYNSPLHF. The CDR3 region has the DNA TGTGCCAGCAGTTACTCTGACTCCTATAATTCACCCCTCCACTTT.

The chain carries TRBV7-5 and TRBJ2-3; the table gives TRBD1 as D, unverified against the DNA. TRBV7-5 is reported as a pseudogene. This CDR3 has 12 residues. In DNA form, the CDR3 reads TGTGCCAGAAGCTTAGGAGGGGGCCCAGAGTATTTT. It yields the protein CARSLGGGPEYF.

The chain joins TRBV30 to TRBJ2-1; 8 nucleotides match TRBD1. Germline lookup yields CDR1 GTSNPN and CDR2 SVGIG (reference sequence). The CDR3 has 14 amino acids. Losses at the gene ends were 3 bases for V and 8 bases for J; bases not matched to a gene: 9. The CDR3 bases are TGTGCCTGGAGCTGGGGGGCAGGGGGCGATGAGCAGTTCTTC. Amino acid sequence: CAWSWGAGGDEQFF.

The genes are TRBV27 and TRBJ2-7; 7 bases line up with TRBD1. Germline V gene lookup returns CDR1 MNHEY and CDR2 SMNVEV (reference sequence). Losses at the gene ends were 5 bases for V and 9 bases for J; bases not matched to a gene: 10. The CDR3 extends over 13 amino acids. CDR3 DNA: TGTGCCAGCAGTCCAGGGACAGTCCCATGGCAGTACTTC. It translates to CASSPGTVPWQYF.

Points on this clone: This same CDR3 is encoded by further DNA sequences in the sample. The V and J genes are TRBV13 and TRBJ2-7; 8 nucleotides agree with TRBD1. There are 14 residues in the CDR3. The J segment lost 3 bases and the V segment lost 3 bases, leaving 4 bases of the junction unmatched. Germline V gene data show CDR1 as PRHDT and CDR2 as FYEKMQ (reference sequence). CDR3 sequence: CASSLDRDGYEQYF. In DNA form, the CDR3 reads TGTGCCAGCAGCTTGGACAGGGACGGCTACGAGCAGTACTTC.

For the CDR3, the DNA is TGTGCCAGCAGCCCGGGACAGGTGGACACTGAAGCTTTCTTT. Amino acids: CASSPGQVDTEAFF. The chain joins TRBV5-6 to TRBJ1-1; 8 nucleotides line up with TRBD1. Germline V CDR1 and CDR2: SGHDT, YYEEEE. V was clipped by 4 bases and J by 3 bases; unmatched bases: 5. This CDR3 is 14 amino acids long.

The gene calls are TRBV4-2 and TRBJ2-1, with D possibly TRBD2 on 5 matching bases. Trimming took off 7 bases at V and 1 base at J, with 5 bases between the two ends. The V gene's germline CDR1 is LGHNA and CDR2 YNFKEQ. This CDR3 comprises 12 residues. CDR3 residues: CASTGSYNEQFF. CDR3 coding DNA: TGTGCCAGCACGGGGTCCTACAATGAGCAGTTCTTC.

A word on this clone: Other DNA sequences in this specimen translate into the identical CDR3. The chain carries TRBV6-5 and TRBJ2-2; D unclear. This CDR3 comprises 14 residues. The germline V and J ends were trimmed by 6 bases and 1 base, with 9 bases remaining between them. Germline CDR1 is MNHEY and CDR2 is SVGAGI. The CDR3 sequence: CASSSDWNTGELFF. The CDR3 nucleotides read TGTGCCAGCAGCTCAGATTGGAACACCGGGGAGCTGTTTTTT.

This rearrangement joins TRBV27 to TRBJ2-7; either TRBD1 or TRBD2 may fit D (6 bases each). The CDR3 runs to 18 residues. V was clipped by 2 bases and J by 0 bases, with 20 bases between them. Germline lookup yields CDR1 MNHEY and CDR2 SMNVEV (reference sequence). In DNA, the CDR3 is TGTGCCAGCAGTTTAGAAGGCTGGGGCGGGACACCCTCCTACGAGCAGTACTTC. It codes for CASSLEGWGGTPSYEQYF.

The V and J genes are TRBV27 and TRBJ2-7; tentative D call: TRBD1 (6 bases). Trimming pared 7 bases from V and 4 bases from J, leaving 11 bases between. Germline V gives CDR1 MNHEY, CDR2 SMNVEV (reference sequence). The CDR3 is made up of 12 amino acids. The CDR3 spells CASKTGTYEQYF. CDR3 in DNA: TGTGCCAGCAAGACAGGAACTTACGAGCAGTACTTC.

The rearrangement uses TRBV29-1 and TRBJ2-5; 10 bases fit TRBD1. The tail of the sequence fits TRBJ2-7 better, so the J call may be wrong. The germline gives CDR1 SQVTM, CDR2 ANQGSEA. This CDR3 contains 12 residues. The CDR3 spells CSVGTGGYEQYF. Written as DNA, the CDR3 is TGCAGCGTTGGGACAGGGGGCTACGAGCAGTACTTC.

Notes on this clone: Distinct nucleotide sequences in the sample also encode this CDR3. The chain joins TRBV6-5 to TRBJ1-4; D call uncertain. The CDR3 covers 15 residues. V shed 0 bases and J shed 3 bases, with 8 bases lying between them. The germline V gene has CDR1 MNHEY and CDR2 SVGAGI. CDR3 DNA: TGTGCCAGCAGTTACTCGGAAAGACCTAATGAAAAACTGTTTTTT. Translated: CASSYSERPNEKLFF.

This clone was detected only once. J is TRBJ1-4 and V is TRBV13; tentative D call: TRBD1 (6 bases). The CDR3 totals 12 residues. Trimming left V 2 bases short and J 8 bases short, with 6 bases between. From germline, CDR1 is PRHDT and CDR2 FYEKMQ (reference sequence). CDR3 sequence reads: CASSLRGEKLFF. The CDR3 DNA is TGTGCCAGCAGCTTAAGGGGGGAAAAACTGTTTTTT.

The genes are TRBV27 and TRBJ2-1; D may be TRBD2 (5 bases). CDR3 length: 13 amino acids. V gave up 5 bases and J gave up 9 bases, with 14 bases separating them. Germline V CDR1 and CDR2: MNHEY, SMNVEV (reference sequence). For the CDR3, the DNA is TGTGCCAGCAGTCCCCTCGCGGGCAGTGAGCAGTTCTTC. Amino acids: CASSPLAGSEQFF.

The rearrangement uses TRBV4-3 and TRBJ2-7; 12 positions match TRBD1. V was clipped by 0 bases and J by 5 bases; unmatched bases: 2. The CDR3 covers 15 residues. CDR1 and CDR2 from the germline V gene are LGHNA and YSLEER. CDR3 nucleotides: TGCGCCAGCAGCCAAGATGGGACAGGGGGCCACGAGCAGTACTTC. It encodes CASSQDGTGGHEQYF.

This chain links TRBV5-6 with TRBJ2-7; D gene ambiguous. Germline V CDR1 and CDR2: SGHDT, YYEEEE. The CDR3 contains 12 residues. Trimming removed 3 bases at V and 4 bases at J, with 8 bases between. Here the CDR3 reads CASSYYSYEQYF. For the CDR3, the DNA is TGTGCCAGCAGCTATTACAGTTACGAGCAGTACTTC.

V gene TRBV5-1 combines with J gene TRBJ2-1; 8 nucleotides match TRBD1. CDR3 length equals 12 residues. The J segment lost 8 bases and the V segment lost 3 bases, leaving 1 base of the junction unmatched. CDR1 is SGHRS and CDR2 is YFSETQ in the germline V gene. The CDR3 reads CASSWTGYEQFF. For the CDR3, the DNA is TGCGCCAGCAGCTGGACAGGGTATGAGCAGTTCTTC.